This T cell receptor (beta chain) is drawn from a study of OX40 agonist ivuxolimab in advanced cancers. Study-wide findings and caveats: Several nonresponders also turned out to have low normalized T-cell clonal expansion.

A word on this clone: Its antigen is not identified.

Trimming removed 1 base at V and 1 base at J, with 6 bases between. The CDR3 runs 14 residues. The V gene's germline CDR1 is SGHDN and CDR2 FVKESK. The repertoire was sequenced with immunoSEQ multiplex PCR; TCRdb's copy has only in-frame clones and lacks some. The top ten clones hold less than 60% of a sample with 8,900 or so clones, 65% to 80% of them seen once. The starting material was CD4+ or CD8+ T cells sorted from blood, obtained in a trial of the OX40 agonist ivuxolimab. The chain employs TRBV14 and TRBJ2-3; D gene uncertain. The sequence came from an adult with an advanced solid tumor such as melanoma, head and neck, liver or kidney cancer. The CDR3, as DNA: TGTGCCAGCAGCCAAGGAGGAGGCACAGATACGCAGTATTTT. It codes for CASSQGGGTDTQYF.